Presented here are 20 T cell receptor beta chains from one specimen sequenced in a study of T cells in Graves' hyperthyroidism and ophthalmopathy. RNA transcripts yielded amplified TCR beta CDR3 regions. The HTBI set primed first-round TCR CDR3 RT-PCR. TCRdb passed the multiplex PCR reads through MiXCR, listing each CDR3 protein once. In the table there are around 490,000 distinct CDR3 sequences, 20% of which are singletons. The sample consisted of blood. The receptors here all came from a man aged 40-49 years with Graves' ophthalmopathy.

V gene TRBV19 combines with J gene TRBJ2-2; TRBD1 aligns across 9 bases. The CDR3 runs 16 residues. After removal of 5 bases from V and 6 bases from J, the junction contained 10 bases not matched to a gene. Germline assignment: CDR1 LNHDA and CDR2 SQIVND (reference sequence). This CDR3 reads CASSVILGQGSGELFF. The DNA for the CDR3 is TGTGCCAGTAGTGTCATTTTGGGACAGGGATCCGGGGAGCTGTTTTTT.

The rearrangement links TRBV19 to TRBJ1-1; TRBD1 aligns across 9 bases. The length of the CDR3 is 15 residues. Germline lookup yields CDR1 LNHDA and CDR2 SQIVND (reference sequence). V dropped 5 bases and J dropped 1; count of bases not matched to a gene: 5. CDR3 amino acids: CASSVMGQGNTEAFF. CDR3 sequence (DNA): TGTGCCAGTAGTGTCATGGGACAGGGGAACACTGAAGCTTTCTTT.

This clonotype was seen repeatedly, ten times or more. CDR3: CASRQLAGAYEQYF. CDR3 nucleotides: TGTGCCAGCAGGCAACTAGCGGGGGCCTACGAGCAGTACTTC. This sequence joins TRBV13 and TRBJ2-7, with 11 bases matching TRBD2. The CDR3 has 14 residues. V was clipped by 6 bases and J by 2 bases; unmatched bases: 3. CDR1 PRHDT and CDR2 FYEKMQ come from the germline V gene (reference sequence).

This clonotype was seen a few times. V gene TRBV5-1 combines with J gene TRBJ2-2, with 9 bases fitting TRBD1. This CDR3 is 15 amino acids long. J gave up 7 bases and V 4 bases, and 8 bases lay outside the gene matches. The germline gives CDR1 SGHRS, CDR2 YFSETQ. CDR3 residues: CASSGTGGAGGELFF. DNA of the CDR3: TGCGCCAGCAGCGGAACAGGGGGCGCCGGCGGGGAGCTGTTTTTT.

This clonotype was observed at least ten times. The J gene is TRBJ2-7, the V gene TRBV27; 8 bases line up with TRBD1. Germline-derived CDR1 and CDR2 are MNHEY and SMNVEV (reference sequence). The CDR3 has 13 residues. V dropped 8 bases and J dropped 5; count of bases not matched to a gene: 8. The CDR3 DNA reads TGTGCCAGCCGACAGGGGCAGGTGAACGAGCAGTACTTC. This translates into CASRQGQVNEQYF.

This clonotype was seen ten or more times. The chain joins TRBV12-3 or TRBV12-4 to TRBJ1-3; D gene uncertain. Trimming stripped 1 base from V and 2 bases from J, with 6 bases between. CDR3 length: 14 residues. The DNA of the CDR3 is TGTGCCAGCAGTTTAGGGTCCCCTGGAAACACCATATATTTT. Amino acid sequence: CASSLGSPGNTIYF.

This clonotype was detected ten times or more. The rearrangement joins TRBV2 to TRBJ2-1; 7 nucleotides align to TRBD2. The CDR3 runs 16 residues. Per the germline V gene, CDR1 is SNHLY and CDR2 is FYNNEI. The ends lost 5 bases at V and 7 bases at J; junction bases unmatched: 14. CDR3 coding DNA: TGTGCCAGCAGTTCCAGCGGCGGGAGTGGGCCGAATGAGCAGTTCTTC. Residues: CASSSSGGSGPNEQFF. Complete variable domain (other parts from reference TRBV2 and TRBJ2-1): EPEVTQTPSHQVTQMGQEVILRCVPISNHLYFYWYRQILGQKVEFLVSFYNNEISEKSEIFDDQFSVERPDGSNFTLKIRSTKLEDSAMYFCASSSSGGSGPNEQFFGPGTRLTVL.

This clonotype was seen a handful of times. V usage is TRBV2 and J usage is TRBJ2-1, with a weak D call TRBD2 (6 bases). Looked up from germline, CDR1 is SNHLY and CDR2 is FYNNEI. Trimming removed 6 bases at V and 0 bases at J, with 12 bases between. This CDR3 contains 15 residues. The CDR3 DNA reads as TGTGCCAGCAGACCAGCGGGCAGCTCCTACAATGAGCAGTTCTTC. This sequence encodes CASRPAGSSYNEQFF. Filled out from reference TRBV2 and TRBJ2-1, the complete variable domain reads EPEVTQTPSHQVTQMGQEVILRCVPISNHLYFYWYRQILGQKVEFLVSFYNNEISEKSEIFDDQFSVERPDGSNFTLKIRSTKLEDSAMYFCASRPAGSSYNEQFFGPGTRLTVL.

The sample holds a few counts of this clonotype. The chain joins TRBV20-1 to TRBJ2-7, with D possibly being TRBD1 (7 bases). This CDR3 has 14 residues. CDR1 and CDR2 from the germline V gene are DFQATT and SNEGSKA (reference sequence). V was pared by 1 base and J by 3 bases, with 13 bases between. The CDR3 spells CSARVRGARYEQYF. CDR3 in DNA: TGCAGTGCTAGAGTCAGGGGGGCCCGCTACGAGCAGTACTTC.

This clonotype was observed a few times. This rearrangement joins TRBV19 to TRBJ1-1; D is possibly TRBD1 (5 bases). V was clipped by 7 bases and J by 3 bases, with 15 bases between them. The CDR3 has 14 residues. Per germline, CDR1 LNHDA and CDR2 SQIVND (reference sequence). The CDR3 spells CASTRVGQYTEAFF. CDR3 sequence (DNA): TGTGCCAGTACCCGGGTAGGACAATACACTGAAGCTTTCTTT.

The table lists this clonotype with many counts. The V gene is TRBV5-1, the J gene TRBJ1-2; D unclear. Germline-derived CDR1 and CDR2 are SGHRS and YFSETQ. The V end lost 5 bases, the J end lost 1 base, and 9 bases lay between the germline ends. The CDR3 runs 13 residues. CDR3 bases: TGCGCCAGCAGTGAGGGAATTAACTATGGCTACACCTTC. It yields the protein CASSEGINYGYTF.

This clonotype was counted ten times or more. In DNA form, the CDR3 reads TGTGCCAGCTCATCTTCGGGACAGGGGATCTTCGACTATGGCTACACCTTC. It specifies CASSSSGQGIFDYGYTF. The chain employs TRBV18 and TRBJ1-2; 10 bases are shared with TRBD1. The V gene end was trimmed by 5 bases and the J gene end by 3 bases; junction bases not matched to a gene: 12. In germline, CDR1 is KGHSH, CDR2 LQKENI. CDR3 length equals 17 residues.

The chain combines TRBV7-3 with TRBJ2-6; possible D gene TRBD1, 6 bases. This CDR3 is 15 amino acids long. CDR1 is SGHTA, CDR2 FQGTGA, per germline. Trimming stripped 5 bases from V and 2 bases from J, with 10 bases between. CDR3 nucleotide sequence: TGTGCCAGCAGCCCCACAGGGACTGGGGCCAACGTCCTGACTTTC. Protein sequence: CASSPTGTGANVLTF.

This clonotype appeared many times. This sequence joins TRBV2 and TRBJ2-5; perhaps TRBD1 as D (6 bases). Germline CDR1 SNHLY, CDR2 FYNNEI. Trimming removed 7 bases at V and 4 bases at J, with 19 bases between. There are 15 residues in the CDR3. The CDR3 coding sequence is TGTGCCAGCACCCCGAGAGGGGGAAACCCAGAGACCCAGTACTTC. As protein: CASTPRGGNPETQYF.

The sample holds many counts of this clonotype. The chain combines TRBV11-2 with TRBJ2-5, with a weak D call TRBD2 (6 bases). This CDR3 has 13 residues. Germline lookup yields CDR1 SGHAT and CDR2 FQNNGV. Trimming took 5 bases from V and 4 from J, leaving 11 bases between them. CDR3 sequence: CASSPRRGETQYF. The CDR3 DNA is TGTGCCAGCAGCCCCCGGAGGGGAGAGACCCAGTACTTC. The full variable domain, in which reference TRBV11-2 and TRBJ2-5 provide the parts outside the CDR3, is EAGVAQSPRYKIIEKRQSVAFWCNPISGHATLYWYQQILGQGPKLLIQFQNNGVVDDSQLPKDRFSAERLKGVDSTLKIQPAKLEDSAVYLCASSPRRGETQYFGPGTRLLVL.

The genes are TRBV6-1 and TRBJ2-1; 11 nucleotides match TRBD1. The CDR3 length is 15 residues. The ends lost 5 bases at V and 6 bases at J; junction bases unmatched: 6. CDR1 is MNHNS and CDR2 is SASEGT in the germline V gene. The CDR3 region has the DNA TGTGCCAGCAGTATCCCCGGGACAGGGGGCAATGAGCAGTTCTTC. This codes for CASSIPGTGGNEQFF.

This chain connects TRBV6-2 or TRBV6-3 to TRBJ1-3; possible D gene TRBD1, 5 bases. With 4 bases removed from V and 0 bases from J, the gap between germline ends came to 13 bases. The CDR3 is 16 amino acids. Germline V gene lookup returns CDR1 MNHEY and CDR2 SVGEGT. As DNA, the CDR3 is TGTGCCAGCAGTTTGAGGGGCACCCCCTCTGGAAACACCATATATTTT. Translation gives CASSLRGTPSGNTIYF.

Concerning this clonotype: A junction end diverges from the germline sequence, so it may reflect a read error. V gene TRBV9 combines with J gene TRBJ2-5; 7 positions match TRBD1. Germline V gene lookup returns CDR1 SGDLS and CDR2 YYNGEE. The CDR3 contains 13 residues. The CDR3: CASNVQGYGTQYF. The CDR3 DNA is TGTGCCAGCAACGTACAGGGGTATGGGACCCAGTACTTC.

The chain couples TRBV7-9 to TRBJ2-7, with 8 bases aligning to TRBD2. The V segment lost 5 bases and the J segment 7 bases; nucleotides outside the gene matches: 16. Germline V gene data show CDR1 as SEHNR and CDR2 as FQNEAQ (reference sequence). This CDR3 spans 16 amino acids. The CDR3 spells CASSGGPGLGRHEQYF. The CDR3 DNA reads TGTGCCAGCAGCGGAGGACCGGGACTAGGTCGCCATGAGCAGTACTTC.

The sample holds many counts of this clonotype. This sequence joins TRBV28 and TRBJ2-1; D is possibly TRBD2 (5 bases). Trimming cost V 5 bases and J 6 bases, with 17 bases left between them. The CDR3 runs 15 residues. Germline V lookup: CDR1 MDHEN, CDR2 SYDVKM. The CDR3 sequence is CASSTRDFWGNEQFF. CDR3 nucleotides: TGTGCCAGCAGTACTAGAGATTTTTGGGGCAATGAGCAGTTCTTC. The full variable domain, with the rest looked up from reference TRBV28 and TRBJ2-1, is DVKVTQSSRYLVKRTGEKVFLECVQDMDHENMFWYRQDPGLGLRLIYFSYDVKMKEKGDIPEGYSVSREKKERFSLILESASTNQTSMYLCASSTRDFWGNEQFFGPGTRLTVL.